This T cell receptor (beta chain) was sequenced during a study of technical replicates of blood from a handful of donors. Libraries were prepared by immunoSEQ multiplex PCR; TCRdb keeps only in-frame clonotypes and omits some of them. The sample consists of roughly 62,000 clones, around 96% of them appearing once. This clone was seen just once. V shed 4 bases, J shed 2 bases, and the junction held 5 bases outside the gene matches. The germline V gene encodes CDR1 SGHNT and CDR2 YYREEE (reference sequence). The CDR3 runs 16 residues. Sequenced input: PBMCs. The rearrangement joins TRBV5-4 to TRBJ2-7, with TRBD2 matching over 14 bases. This TCR was recovered from a human donor in good health. Some clones in this sample may be carry-over from other donors' samples. The CDR3 coding sequence is TGTGCCAGCAGCCCCGGGACTAGCGGGAGCCCCTACGAGCAGTACTTC. This gives the protein CASSPGTSGSPYEQYF.